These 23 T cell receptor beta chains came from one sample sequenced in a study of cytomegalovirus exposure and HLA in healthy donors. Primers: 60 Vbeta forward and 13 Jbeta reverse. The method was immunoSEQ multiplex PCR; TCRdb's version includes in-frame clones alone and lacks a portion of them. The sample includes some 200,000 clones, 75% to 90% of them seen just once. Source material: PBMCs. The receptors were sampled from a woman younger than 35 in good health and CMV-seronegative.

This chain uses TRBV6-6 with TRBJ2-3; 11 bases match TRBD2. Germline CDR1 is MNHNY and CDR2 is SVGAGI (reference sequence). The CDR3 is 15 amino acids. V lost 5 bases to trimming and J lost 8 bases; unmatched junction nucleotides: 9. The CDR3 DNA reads TGTGCCAGCAGTCCCCCTGGACTAGCGGGCCGTACGCAGTATTTT. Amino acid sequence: CASSPPGLAGRTQYF.

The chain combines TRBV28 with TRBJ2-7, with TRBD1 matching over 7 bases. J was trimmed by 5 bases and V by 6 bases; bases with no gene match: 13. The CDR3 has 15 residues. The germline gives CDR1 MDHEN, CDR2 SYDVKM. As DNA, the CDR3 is TGTGCCAGCAGCCTCTTTTCAGGGGGACGAAACGAGCAGTACTTC. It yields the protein CASSLFSGGRNEQYF.

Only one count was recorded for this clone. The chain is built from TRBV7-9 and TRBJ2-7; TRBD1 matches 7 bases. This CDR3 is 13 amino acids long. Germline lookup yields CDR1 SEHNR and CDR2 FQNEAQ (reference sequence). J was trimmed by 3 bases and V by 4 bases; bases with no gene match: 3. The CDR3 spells CASSWTGDYEQYF. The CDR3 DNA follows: TGTGCCAGCAGCTGGACAGGAGACTACGAGCAGTACTTC.

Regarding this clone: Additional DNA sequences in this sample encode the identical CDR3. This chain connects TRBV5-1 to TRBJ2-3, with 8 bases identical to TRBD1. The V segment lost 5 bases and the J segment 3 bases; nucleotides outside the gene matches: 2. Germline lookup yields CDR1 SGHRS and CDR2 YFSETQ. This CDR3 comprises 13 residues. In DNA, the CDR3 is TGCGCCAGCAGTGGACAGGGAACAGATACGCAGTATTTT. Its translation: CASSGQGTDTQYF.

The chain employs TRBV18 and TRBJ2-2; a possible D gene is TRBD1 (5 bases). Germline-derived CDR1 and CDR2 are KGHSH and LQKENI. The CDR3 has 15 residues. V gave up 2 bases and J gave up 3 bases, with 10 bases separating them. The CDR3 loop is CASSPETAYTGELFF. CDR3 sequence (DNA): TGTGCCAGCTCACCAGAGACAGCTTACACCGGGGAGCTGTTTTTT.

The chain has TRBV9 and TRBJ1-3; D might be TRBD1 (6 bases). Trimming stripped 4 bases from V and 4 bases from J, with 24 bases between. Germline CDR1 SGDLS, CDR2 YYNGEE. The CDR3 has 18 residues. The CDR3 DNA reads TGTGCCAGCAGCCCCCGGCCCCAAGACAGGCCACCGGGAAACACCATATATTTT. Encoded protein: CASSPRPQDRPPGNTIYF.

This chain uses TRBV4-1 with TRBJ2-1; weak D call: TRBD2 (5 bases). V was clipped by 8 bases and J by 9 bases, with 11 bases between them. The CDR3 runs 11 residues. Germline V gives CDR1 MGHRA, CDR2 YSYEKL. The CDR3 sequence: CASGGVVEQFF. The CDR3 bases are TGCGCCAGCGGAGGAGTCGTTGAGCAGTTCTTC.

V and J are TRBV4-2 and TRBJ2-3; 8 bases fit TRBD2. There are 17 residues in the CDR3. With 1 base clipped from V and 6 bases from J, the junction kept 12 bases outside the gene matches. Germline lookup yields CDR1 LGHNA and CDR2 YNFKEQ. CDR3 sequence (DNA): TGTGCCAGCAGCCAAGGGTCTAGCGGGCCACAAGTGGATACGCAGTATTTT. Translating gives CASSQGSSGPQVDTQYF.

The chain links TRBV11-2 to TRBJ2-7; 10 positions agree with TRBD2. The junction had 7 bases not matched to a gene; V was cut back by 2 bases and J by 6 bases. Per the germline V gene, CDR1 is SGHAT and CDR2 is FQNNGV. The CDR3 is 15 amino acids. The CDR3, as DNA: TGTGCCAGCAGCTTACCCCCGGGACTAGCGAGCGAGCAGTACTTC. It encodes CASSLPPGLASEQYF.

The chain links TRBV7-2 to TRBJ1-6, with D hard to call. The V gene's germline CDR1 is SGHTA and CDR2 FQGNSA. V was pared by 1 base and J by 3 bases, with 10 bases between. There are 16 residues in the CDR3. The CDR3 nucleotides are TGTGCCAGCAGCTTAGTGGCCAGTAACTATAATTCACCCCTCCACTTT. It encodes CASSLVASNYNSPLHF.

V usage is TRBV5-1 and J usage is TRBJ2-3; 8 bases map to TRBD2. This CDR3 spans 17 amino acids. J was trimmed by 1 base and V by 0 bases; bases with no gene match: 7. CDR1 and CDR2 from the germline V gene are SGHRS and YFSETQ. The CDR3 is CASSLGRSGGGTDTQYF. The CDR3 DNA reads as TGCGCCAGCAGCTTGGGCCGGAGCGGGGGAGGCACAGATACGCAGTATTTT.

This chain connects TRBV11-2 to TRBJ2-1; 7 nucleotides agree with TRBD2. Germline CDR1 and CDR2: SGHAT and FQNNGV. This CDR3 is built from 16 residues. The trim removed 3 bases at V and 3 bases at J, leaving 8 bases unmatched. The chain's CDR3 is CASSFQLPSGYNEQFF. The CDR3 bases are TGTGCCAGCAGCTTCCAGCTGCCTAGCGGCTACAATGAGCAGTTCTTC.

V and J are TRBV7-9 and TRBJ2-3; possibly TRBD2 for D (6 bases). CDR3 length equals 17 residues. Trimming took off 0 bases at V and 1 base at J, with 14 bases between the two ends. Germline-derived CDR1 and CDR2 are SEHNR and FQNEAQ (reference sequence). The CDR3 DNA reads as TGTGCCAGCAGCTTAGCGCAGGCGGAGGGGCGCACAGATACGCAGTATTTT. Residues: CASSLAQAEGRTDTQYF.

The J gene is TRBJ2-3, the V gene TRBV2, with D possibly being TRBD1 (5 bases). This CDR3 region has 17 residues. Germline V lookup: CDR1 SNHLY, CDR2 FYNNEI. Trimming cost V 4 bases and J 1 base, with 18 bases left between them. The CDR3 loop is CASSVYSRTHRTDTQYF. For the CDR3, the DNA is TGTGCCAGCAGTGTGTACTCCCGGACACATCGCACAGATACGCAGTATTTT. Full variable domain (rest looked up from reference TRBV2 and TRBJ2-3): EPEVTQTPSHQVTQMGQEVILRCVPISNHLYFYWYRQILGQKVEFLVSFYNNEISEKSEIFDDQFSVERPDGSNFTLKIRSTKLEDSAMYFCASSVYSRTHRTDTQYFGPGTRLTVL.

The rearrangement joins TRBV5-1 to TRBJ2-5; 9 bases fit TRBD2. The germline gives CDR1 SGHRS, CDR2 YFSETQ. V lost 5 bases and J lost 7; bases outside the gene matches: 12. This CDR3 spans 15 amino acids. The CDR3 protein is CASSVSLAGSGTQYF. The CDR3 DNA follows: TGCGCCAGCAGTGTTAGCCTAGCGGGGTCCGGGACCCAGTACTTC.

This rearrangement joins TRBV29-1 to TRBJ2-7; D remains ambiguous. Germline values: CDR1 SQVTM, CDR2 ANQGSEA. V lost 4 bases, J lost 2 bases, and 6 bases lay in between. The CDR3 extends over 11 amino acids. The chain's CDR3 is CSVVAAYEQYF. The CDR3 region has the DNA TGCAGCGTTGTGGCAGCCTACGAGCAGTACTTC.

The CDR3 loop is CASSLLQGLITEAFF. The CDR3 coding sequence is TGTGCCAGCAGTCTCCTACAGGGATTAATCACTGAAGCTTTCTTT. The rearrangement joins TRBV28 to TRBJ1-1; maybe TRBD1 (6 bases). The germline V gene has CDR1 MDHEN and CDR2 SYDVKM. Between the trimmed V and J ends, which lost 5 bases and 4 bases, there was a span of 17 bases. The CDR3 contains 15 residues.

The CDR3 DNA is TGTGCCAGCAGCTTAGTATCGGGACAGGGCAAGTACGAGCAGTACTTC. Its protein is CASSLVSGQGKYEQYF. The rearrangement links TRBV7-9 to TRBJ2-7, with 9 bases that match TRBD1. The germline V gene has CDR1 SEHNR and CDR2 FQNEAQ (reference sequence). The CDR3 is 16 amino acids. J was trimmed by 4 bases and V by 1 base; bases with no gene match: 8.

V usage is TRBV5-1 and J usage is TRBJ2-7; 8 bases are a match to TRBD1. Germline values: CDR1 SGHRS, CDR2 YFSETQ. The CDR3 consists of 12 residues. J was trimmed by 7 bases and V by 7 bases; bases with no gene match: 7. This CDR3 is CASGDRGGEQYF. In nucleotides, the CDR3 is TGCGCCAGCGGCGACAGGGGAGGAGAGCAGTACTTC.

CDR3 amino acids: CASSEFGRGYEQYF. Here the CDR3 DNA reads TGTGCCAGCAGTGAATTTGGCAGGGGTTACGAGCAGTACTTC. This sequence joins TRBV6-1 and TRBJ2-7, with D possibly TRBD1 on 6 matching bases. This CDR3 is 14 amino acids long. Germline-derived CDR1 and CDR2 are MNHNS and SASEGT. The ends were cut back, 2 bases at V and 4 bases at J, with 12 bases in the middle.

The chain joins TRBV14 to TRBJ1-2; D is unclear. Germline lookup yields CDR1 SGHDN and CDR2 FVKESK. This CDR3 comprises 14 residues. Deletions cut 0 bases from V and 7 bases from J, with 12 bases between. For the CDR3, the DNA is TGTGCCAGCAGCCAAGACGACTTATCGGGTGGCTACACCTTC. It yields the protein CASSQDDLSGGYTF.

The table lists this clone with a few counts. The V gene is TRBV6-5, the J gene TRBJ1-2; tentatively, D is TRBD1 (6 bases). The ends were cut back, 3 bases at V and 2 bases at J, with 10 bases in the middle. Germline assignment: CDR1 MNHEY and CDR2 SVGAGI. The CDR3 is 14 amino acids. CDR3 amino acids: CASSYMGANYGYTF. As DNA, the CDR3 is TGTGCCAGCAGTTATATGGGGGCGAACTATGGCTACACCTTC.

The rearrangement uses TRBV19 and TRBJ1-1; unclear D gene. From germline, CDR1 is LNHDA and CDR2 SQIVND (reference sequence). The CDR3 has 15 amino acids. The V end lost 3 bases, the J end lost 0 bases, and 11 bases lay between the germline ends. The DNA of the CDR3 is TGTGCCAGTAGTATGAGGTTGACGATGAACACTGAAGCTTTCTTT. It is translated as CASSMRLTMNTEAFF.